The clone carrying this T cell receptor beta chain was observed a handful of times. Sequencing used immunoSEQ multiplex PCR; TCRdb keeps in-frame clones, though not all of them. Here the sample spans about 180,000 clones, almost 80% being singletons. CDR3 length equals 12 residues. Deletions cut 10 bases from V and 8 bases from J, with 12 bases between. CDR1 and CDR2 from the germline V gene are ENHRY and SYGVKD. This sample stems from a study of blood T cell repertoires in COVID-19. Overall study: The origin of the acute and convalescent COVID-19 samples was the United States, Italy and Spain. PBMCs, B-cell-depleted T cells, or T cells were the source of the cDNA or gDNA that made up the material.

This TCR derives from a woman aged 70 to 79 with acute or convalescent COVID-19. The sequenced sample was peripheral blood. The rearrangement joins TRBV10-3 to TRBJ1-6; D possibly corresponds to TRBD1 (6 bases). Written as DNA, the CDR3 is TGTGCCACTGCGAACAGGGATTCACCCCTCCACTTT. Protein product: CATANRDSPLHF.